The clone carrying this T cell receptor beta chain was observed at least ten times. Antigen specificity is unknown. CDR1 MNHNS and CDR2 SASEGT come from the germline V gene. V trimming: 6 bases; J trimming: 1 base; junction bases outside the gene matches: 5. The CDR3 length is 14 residues. This record comes from a study of CD8+CD57+ T cells in acquired aplastic anemia. Across the study: Mean DNA quantity obtained from sorted CD4+ and CD8+ cells was 3 to 4 ug. The study obtained about 11 million reads on average for CD4+ cells from healthy donors. Whole-study findings and limits: Controls and patients did not differ significantly in CD8+ Simpson's diversity. Shared by patients and controls, 25 to 30 CD8+ CDR3s were abundant in patients.

The template for TCR beta VDJ and CDR3 sequence profiling was genomic DNA. TCRdb passed the reads through MiXCR, listing each CDR3 protein once. This sample has 350,000 to 450,000 distinct CDR3 sequences, with 55% to 75% found just once. This rearrangement joins TRBV6-1 to TRBJ1-1, with 7 bases that match TRBD1. The sequence was obtained from a human donor in good health, serving as a control. Material: sorted CD4+, CD8+, or CD8+CD57+ T cells (not recorded which) from PBMCs. The CDR3 loop is CASRQQGRNTEAFF. The CDR3 nucleotides read TGTGCCAGCAGACAACAGGGGCGGAACACTGAAGCTTTCTTT.